This T cell receptor (beta chain) was captured in a study of T cell clonality in common variable immunodeficiency. Most patients and controls had Caucasian heritage. Donors gave about 5 to 8 ml heparinized peripheral whole blood. General observations from the study: CVID subjects showed higher TCRbeta clonality than healthy controls. T cell subpopulation sequencing would be needed to explain CVID clonality. Fewer deletions and N-nucleotide insertions were reportedly seen in common variable immunodeficiency TCR beta sequences.

Produced via immunoSEQ multiplex PCR; TCRdb's table is partial and in-frame only. The table lists more than 35,000 clones, with no singletons. This clone showed up just a few times. Its antigen remains unknown. Read coverage stops 3 residues before the CDR3 terminus; the germline J gene supplies the remainder. Germline V gives CDR1 LNHDA, CDR2 SQIVND (reference sequence). The trim removed 1 base at V and 8 bases at J, leaving 12 bases unmatched. This CDR3 region has 17 residues. The sequence derives from a human donor with common variable immunodeficiency. The sample taken for sequencing was peripheral blood mononuclear cells. V is TRBV19 and J is TRBJ2-1; 9 bases are shared with TRBD2. Here the CDR3 reads CASSIVLAGEAWDEQFF. CDR3 DNA (partial): TGTGCCAGTAGTATAGTGTTAGCGGGAGAGGCTTGGGATGAG.